This T cell receptor beta chain was profiled in a study of CD4 T cells in relation to SARS-CoV-2 and coronaviruses. Study-level background: Of the patients, about 8 were male, a few female, two Hispanic.

CEF-cultured naive and memory CD4+ T cell DNA got survey-level sequencing. The table came from immunoSEQ multiplex PCR; TCRdb's copy has only in-frame clones and leaves some out. The sample has 35,000 to 40,000 clones; around 74% are singletons. For this clone: What it binds is unknown.

The CDR3 runs 13 residues. V gave up 2 bases and J gave up 5 bases, with 10 bases separating them. Per germline, CDR1 MNHEY and CDR2 SMNVEV (reference sequence). The chain is built from TRBV27 and TRBJ2-7; weak D call: TRBD2 (6 bases). The source of this sequence is an adult with COVID-19. Input material: memory CD4+ T cells from PBMCs, cultured in vitro. The CDR3 nucleotides read TGTGCCAGCAGTTTACGGGGGTATCACGAGCAGTACTTC. Amino acids: CASSLRGYHEQYF.